A single sample is the source of the 5 T cell receptor beta chains below, sequenced in a study of T cell changes during pregnancy in multiple sclerosis. Data came from immunoSEQ multiplex PCR; TCRdb stores just in-frame clones and leaves some out. The sample holds about 85,000 clones, more than 85% seen once. Sample: peripheral blood, taken in the first trimester of pregnancy. The receptors were sampled from a female donor with multiple sclerosis, enrolled in a pregnancy study.

The gene calls are TRBV7-9 and TRBJ1-1; TRBD1 matches 7 bases. V trimming: 4 bases; J trimming: 3 bases; junction bases outside the gene matches: 2. This CDR3 is built from 13 residues. The germline gives CDR1 SEHNR, CDR2 FQNEAQ (reference sequence). The CDR3 reads CASSYTGDTEAFF. CDR3 sequence (DNA): TGTGCCAGCAGCTATACAGGGGACACTGAAGCTTTCTTT.

This chain joins TRBV19 and TRBJ2-7, with 10 bases fitting TRBD1. There are 14 residues in the CDR3. The germline V gene has CDR1 LNHDA and CDR2 SQIVND (reference sequence). With 9 bases clipped from V and 5 bases from J, the junction kept 10 bases outside the gene matches. This CDR3 is CASRRGQGYNEQYF. CDR3 nucleotides: TGTGCCAGCCGCCGGGGACAGGGGTACAACGAGCAGTACTTC.

V and J are TRBV9 and TRBJ2-1; 7 bases agree with TRBD2. This CDR3 has 15 residues. The J segment lost 4 bases and the V segment lost 4 bases, leaving 8 bases of the junction unmatched. Germline V gene data show CDR1 as SGDLS and CDR2 as YYNGEE. CDR3 nucleotide sequence: TGTGCCAGCAGCCCCGGGGCTAGCGGATACAATGAGCAGTTCTTC. It encodes CASSPGASGYNEQFF. The whole variable domain, remainder taken from reference TRBV9 and TRBJ2-1, is DSGVTQTPKHLITATGQRVTLRCSPRSGDLSVYWYQQSLDQGLQFLIQYYNGEERAKGNILERFSAQQFPDLHSELNLSSLELGDSALYFCASSPGASGYNEQFFGPGTRLTVL.

This chain connects TRBV29-1 to TRBJ1-2; no reliable D call. This CDR3 is 13 amino acids long. CDR1 is SQVTM and CDR2 is ANQGSEA in the germline V gene. Trimming removed 6 bases from V and 2 bases from J, with 13 bases in between. The CDR3 reads CSVRRAANYGYTF. Here the CDR3 DNA reads TGCAGCGTCCGGCGGGCGGCAAACTATGGCTACACCTTC.

V usage is TRBV5-1 and J usage is TRBJ2-1; tentatively, D is TRBD2 (5 bases). V was cut by 4 bases and J by 0 bases, with 11 bases left in between. CDR3 length: 15 amino acids. Germline CDR1 is SGHRS and CDR2 is YFSETQ. This CDR3 reads CASSGGESSYNEQFF. The CDR3, as DNA: TGCGCCAGCAGCGGTGGGGAGAGCTCCTACAATGAGCAGTTCTTC.